What follows is one T cell receptor (beta chain) and its context. The antigen it binds to is not known. No base quality values were provided; no much bigger clone lies one nucleotide off. This sample was included in a study of blood T cell repertoires in COVID-19 (dated by TCRdb to about 2020). Background for the entire study: Collaborator samples came from the United States, Italy and Spain and covered acute and convalescent phases of COVID-19. The prospective study material was composed of cDNA or gDNA derived from T cells, B-cell-depleted T cells, or PBMCs. The dataset comprised deeply sampled blood TCRbeta repertoires from subjects exposed to, actively infected with, or recovered from COVID-19. The repertoires were released in a freely available public database meant as a resource for research on the immune response to SARS-CoV-2. The samples were drawn from the first 160 participants of the ongoing ImmuneRACE study and from 1,254 subjects provided by 6 global collaborators. Nearly every sample came with metadata listing a de-identified subject ID, COVID-19 status, age in years and sex. Where HLA class I and class II types were available, the types were taken from metadata supplied by the sample provider, not from assay-based typing.

Points the paper makes about the study in general: Clinical and demographic metadata were provided uncurated, with the amount varying by source and participant.

Participants in the prospective study were aged about 18 to 95 years, lived in 24 United States geographic areas, and enrolled through a virtual design. Cohort assignment in the prospective study relied on participant-reported clinical history from a screening survey and a study questionnaire. Recovered participants in ImmuneRACE Cohort 3 were defined by two consecutive negative NP/OP PCR tests, clearance by a healthcare professional, or resolution of symptoms. Each participant in the prospective study had whole blood, serum and a nasopharyngeal or oropharyngeal swab collected by mobile phlebotomists. Prospective study participants could optionally give additional blood draws and questionnaires over a roughly 2-month period. Before DNA extraction, prospective study blood samples were shipped either frozen or at room temperature. The germline V gene supplies CDR1 SGDLS and CDR2 YYNGEE. The CDR3 sequence holds 14 residues, the cysteine and phenylalanine included. The entry retains the CDR3 DNA only, 42 bases that are in frame from base 1. V is pared back by 2 bases and J by 5 bases, with 11 bases lying between the germline termini.

The immunoSEQ Assay, a bias-controlled multiplex PCR, was used to amplify TCRbeta CDR3 regions from genomic DNA. For the original study's pipeline: Within the assay, amplification of reference gene primers was used to estimate how many nucleated cells each sample contained. To quantify the absolute abundance of each unique TCRbeta CDR3 rearrangement, sequence reads were collapsed and filtered. For each sample, productive Simpson clonality was calculated as the square root of Simpson's diversity index across productive rearrangements. Not all clones reach the TCRdb copy of this immuneACCESS table, which keeps in-frame sequences only. Checked studies attribute under half of the gap to unresolved V genes and leave the rest unexplained. V, J and clone size are taken as reported in that table, and D and trimming were inferred from the DNA itself. In all, the sample holds about 320,000 clones, and about 85% of those were seen once. Together, the top ten hold approximately 5% of the sample.

The chain links TRBV9 with TRBJ2-1; matching of 5 bases hints at TRBD2 as the D gene. The sequence derives from a woman in her twenties or thirties who had recovered from COVID-19. Material for sequencing was PBMCs or T cells enriched from blood (not recorded which). The nucleotide sequence reads as follows: TGTGCCAGCAGCGTCGAGGGATTAAACAATGAGCAGTTCTTC. It specifies CASSVEGLNNEQFF.